This entry lists 25 T cell receptor beta chains sequenced from one sample in a study of cytomegalovirus exposure and HLA in healthy donors. The PCR employed 60 Vbeta primers together with 13 Jbeta primers. Profiling relied on immunoSEQ multiplex PCR, and the TCRdb table lists in-frame clones only, not all of them. The table lists over 100,000 clones, 70% to 80% of them singletons. The sequenced sample was PBMCs. The receptor set was obtained from a middle-aged woman in good health and CMV-seropositive.

This chain connects TRBV6-1 to TRBJ1-3; possibly TRBD1 for D (5 bases). Germline CDR1 reads MNHNS; CDR2 reads SASEGT. CDR3 size: 15 residues. The V gene lost 3 bases and the J gene lost 0 bases, with 9 bases spanning the gap. The CDR3 DNA is TGTGCCAGCAGTGATCCAGGGTTCTCTGGAAACACCATATATTTT. Translated, it gives CASSDPGFSGNTIYF.

This chain connects TRBV7-9 to TRBJ2-7, with a tentative D call TRBD1 (6 bases). The V and J ends lost 5 bases and 7 bases respectively, with 12 bases between them. Germline values: CDR1 SEHNR, CDR2 FQNEAQ (reference sequence). CDR3 length equals 12 residues. The CDR3 loop reads CASSPRGLEQYF. The CDR3 nucleotides are TGTGCCAGCAGCCCTAGGGGGTTGGAGCAGTACTTC.

This chain connects TRBV6-5 to TRBJ2-7; maybe TRBD1 (5 bases). The CDR3 covers 13 residues. V was shortened by 0 bases and J by 6 bases, with 9 bases between the two germline ends. Per the germline V gene, CDR1 is MNHEY and CDR2 is SVGAGI. The CDR3 region has the DNA TGTGCCAGCAGTTACTCCAGGGTCGGCGAGCAGTACTTC. Amino acids: CASSYSRVGEQYF.

In this sample, this clone turned up a few times. This rearrangement joins TRBV29-1 to TRBJ2-1; 10 bases are shared with TRBD1. V lost 7 bases and J lost 4; bases outside the gene matches: 10. CDR3 length equals 15 residues. CDR1 and CDR2 (germline): SQVTM, ANQGSEA. The CDR3: CSAEQRDRGYNEQFF. The CDR3 DNA follows: TGCAGCGCGGAACAACGGGACAGGGGTTACAATGAGCAGTTCTTC.

This clone was detected only a few times. The rearrangement uses TRBV5-1 and TRBJ2-3; TRBD1 agrees at 10 bases. Trimming cost V 4 bases and J 4 bases; bases outside gene matches: 3. The CDR3 has 14 amino acids. Germline CDR1 and CDR2: SGHRS and YFSETQ. The CDR3 spells CASSTGQGADTQYF. DNA for the CDR3: TGCGCCAGCAGCACCGGACAGGGGGCAGATACGCAGTATTTT.

The V call is TRBV2, the J call TRBJ1-5; a weak D match, TRBD1 (6 bases). CDR1 SNHLY and CDR2 FYNNEI come from the germline V gene. The CDR3 is made up of 17 amino acids. V lost 2 bases, J lost 0 bases, and 14 bases lay in between. Written as DNA, the CDR3 is TGTGCCAGCAGTGAACAGGACAGAGGATATAGCAATCAGCCCCAGCATTTT. This gives the protein CASSEQDRGYSNQPQHF.

V and J are TRBV18 and TRBJ1-4, with a possible D match to TRBD1 (6 bases). CDR1 and CDR2 (germline): KGHSH, LQKENI. This CDR3 region has 14 residues. V dropped 8 bases and J dropped 0 bases, with 10 bases sitting between them. DNA for the CDR3: TGTGCCAGCGGAGCAGGGGCAACTAATGAAAAACTGTTTTTT. Protein sequence: CASGAGATNEKLFF.

This clone was counted once. The genes are TRBV29-1 and TRBJ1-2, with D perhaps TRBD1 (5 bases). CDR3 size: 17 residues. The V and J ends lost 0 bases and 2 bases respectively, with 19 bases between them. Germline V gene sequence: CDR1 SQVTM, CDR2 ANQGSEA. The CDR3 sequence: CSVEDRGVSGRNYGYTF. CDR3 bases: TGCAGCGTTGAAGACCGGGGGGTTTCGGGACGGAACTATGGCTACACCTTC.

V usage is TRBV6-1 and J usage is TRBJ2-7; TRBD1 agrees at 7 bases. This CDR3 has 14 residues. V was pared by 5 bases and J by 0 bases, with 4 bases of the junction left unmatched. Germline-derived CDR1 and CDR2 are MNHNS and SASEGT. The CDR3 DNA follows: TGTGCCAGCAGTTTGGACAGGAGCTCCTACGAGCAGTACTTC. Its protein product is CASSLDRSSYEQYF.

The J gene is TRBJ1-5, the V gene TRBV27; TRBD1 might be the D (6 bases). The CDR3 length is 17 residues. Germline V CDR1 and CDR2: MNHEY, SMNVEV (reference sequence). Trimming cost V 0 bases and J 1 base, with 13 bases left between them. The CDR3 DNA reads TGTGCCAGCAGTTTATCGGCGGGGGCAGGGAGCAATCAGCCCCAGCATTTT. The encoded protein is CASSLSAGAGSNQPQHF.

The chain combines TRBV9 with TRBJ2-2; D is possibly TRBD1 (6 bases). Germline CDR1 reads SGDLS; CDR2 reads YYNGEE. Trimming left V 2 bases short and J 7 bases short, with 12 bases between. The CDR3 totals 14 residues. The CDR3 DNA reads as TGTGCCAGCAGCGTCTCACAGGGTATCGGGGAGCTGTTTTTT. Encoded protein: CASSVSQGIGELFF.

This rearrangement joins TRBV30 to TRBJ1-1; no firm D call. The CDR3 is 13 residues long. Trimming removed 2 bases from V and 1 base from J, with 8 bases in between. Per the germline V gene, CDR1 is GTSNPN and CDR2 is SVGIG (reference sequence). This CDR3 is CAWSSYRNTEAFF. In nucleotides, the CDR3 is TGTGCCTGGAGTTCCTACAGGAACACTGAAGCTTTCTTT.

The chain carries TRBV5-1 and TRBJ2-7; tentative D call: TRBD1 (6 bases). V was trimmed by 4 bases and J by 5 bases, leaving 13 bases between them. CDR3 size: 13 residues. Germline lookup yields CDR1 SGHRS and CDR2 YFSETQ. The CDR3 nucleotides are TGCGCCAGCAGCCCCAGGGGCGTGGACGAGCAGTACTTC. This encodes CASSPRGVDEQYF.

CDR3 in amino acids: CASSRSAQLNQPQHF. CDR3 sequence (DNA): TGTGCCAGCAGTCGTAGCGCCCAGCTTAACCAGCCCCAGCATTTT. The J gene is TRBJ1-5, the V gene TRBV9; no clear D gene. This CDR3 is built from 15 residues. Germline V gene data show CDR1 as SGDLS and CDR2 as YYNGEE. Trimming removed 5 bases at V and 7 bases at J, with 19 bases between.

The CDR3 sequence is CATSTDSNSPLHF. The CDR3 DNA sequence: TGTGCCACCAGCACAGACAGTAATTCACCCCTCCACTTT. The chain carries TRBV15 and TRBJ1-6, with a possible D match to TRBD1 (5 bases). The CDR3 consists of 13 residues. V was pared by 4 bases and J by 6 bases, with 7 bases between. Germline V CDR1 and CDR2: LNHNV, YYDKDF (reference sequence).

The chain couples TRBV19 to TRBJ1-2; D remains ambiguous. Germline-derived CDR1 and CDR2 are LNHDA and SQIVND (reference sequence). The CDR3 totals 12 residues. Trimming left V 5 bases short and J 5 bases short, with 9 bases between. CDR3 in DNA: TGTGCCAGTAGTTTTGGGCAATATGGCTACACCTTC. The encoded protein is CASSFGQYGYTF.

This clone has just a few counts. The genes are TRBV10-3 and TRBJ1-1; 8 bases are a match to TRBD1. The CDR3 runs 12 residues. Germline V lookup: CDR1 ENHRY, CDR2 SYGVKD. Trimming at V came to 6 bases and at J to 4 bases, leaving 1 base not matched to a gene. In DNA, the CDR3 is TGTGCCATCAGAGGACAGGGCACTGAAGCTTTCTTT. Residues: CAIRGQGTEAFF.

V and J are TRBV10-3 and TRBJ1-2; D unclear. Germline values: CDR1 ENHRY, CDR2 SYGVKD. V lost 6 bases and J 2 bases, leaving 10 bases between the germline ends. This CDR3 has 13 amino acids. The DNA of the CDR3 is TGTGCCATCAGACGCCAACTCAACTATGGCTACACCTTC. This gives the protein CAIRRQLNYGYTF.

The chain combines TRBV2 with TRBJ1-5; 9 bases are shared with TRBD1. The CDR3 runs 14 residues. Germline-derived CDR1 and CDR2 are SNHLY and FYNNEI. The V segment lost 4 bases and the J segment 2 bases; nucleotides outside the gene matches: 0. The CDR3 coding sequence is TGTGCCAGCAGTGGACAGGGGGGCAATCAGCCCCAGCATTTT. Protein product: CASSGQGGNQPQHF.

This clone was seen a single time. This rearrangement joins TRBV7-9 to TRBJ2-1; 10 bases are a match to TRBD2. This CDR3 has 16 amino acids. The junction had 10 bases not matched to a gene; V was cut back by 5 bases and J by 6 bases. The germline V gene encodes CDR1 SEHNR and CDR2 FQNEAQ (reference sequence). This CDR3 is CASSLSGGAPLNEQFF. The CDR3 DNA is TGTGCCAGCAGCCTCAGCGGGGGGGCCCCCCTCAATGAGCAGTTCTTC. Using reference TRBV7-9 and TRBJ2-1 for the parts outside the CDR3, the full variable domain is DTGVSQNPRHKITKRGQNVTFRCDPISEHNRLYWYRQTLGQGPEFLTYFQNEAQLEKSRLLSDRFSAERPKGSFSTLEIQRTEQGDSAMYLCASSLSGGAPLNEQFFGPGTRLTVL.

This CDR3 reads CASSGAHGNTIYF. The CDR3 DNA is TGTGCCAGCAGCGGGGCACACGGAAACACCATATATTTT. The gene calls are TRBV9 and TRBJ1-3; the D is unclear. Germline V gene data show CDR1 as SGDLS and CDR2 as YYNGEE. The length of the CDR3 is 13 residues. Trimming pared 3 bases from V and 4 bases from J, leaving 8 bases between.

The chain is built from TRBV30 and TRBJ2-5, with 8 positions matching TRBD2. The CDR3 is 15 amino acids. Looked up from germline, CDR1 is GTSNPN and CDR2 is SVGIG (reference sequence). V lost 0 bases and J lost 2; bases outside the gene matches: 5. The CDR3 nucleotides are TGTGCCTGGAGTGTAATGTTAGCGGGACAAGAGACCCAGTACTTC. It yields the protein CAWSVMLAGQETQYF.

This clone has more than one count but fewer than ten. The chain links TRBV30 to TRBJ2-3; no clear D. The CDR3 is 11 amino acids. V gave up 5 bases and J gave up 6 bases, with 9 bases separating them. The V gene's germline CDR1 is GTSNPN and CDR2 SVGIG (reference sequence). DNA for the CDR3: TGTGCCTGGGGCTTCGGGGATACGCAGTATTTT. This gives the protein CAWGFGDTQYF.

The chain has TRBV6-4 and TRBJ2-2; D not certain. Trimming took off 2 bases at V and 5 bases at J, with 9 bases between the two ends. CDR1 is MRHNA and CDR2 is SNTAGT in the germline V gene. The CDR3 spans 14 residues. Here the CDR3 reads CASSDAVGTGELFF. The CDR3 nucleotides are TGTGCCAGCAGTGACGCGGTTGGGACCGGGGAGCTGTTTTTT.

V usage is TRBV9 and J usage is TRBJ1-1, with D possibly being TRBD1 (5 bases). Trimming removed 4 bases at V and 3 bases at J, with 10 bases between. CDR1 is SGDLS and CDR2 is YYNGEE in the germline V gene. The CDR3 extends over 13 amino acids. CDR3 loop: CASSPRRDTEAFF. The DNA of the CDR3 is TGTGCCAGCAGCCCTCGCAGGGACACTGAAGCTTTCTTT.